Presented here are 23 T cell receptor beta chains from one specimen sequenced in a study of blood T cell repertoires in COVID-19 (dated by TCRdb to 2020 to 2021). Libraries were made using the immunoSEQ multiplex PCR assay. TCRdb carries this immuneACCESS record with in-frame sequences only. Its versions omit some clonotypes, under half of them owing to an unresolved V gene in the studies checked, with the rest unexplained. The sample has hundreds of thousands of clones on record, over 75% of them singletons. The ten most abundant clones make up about 4.3% of the sample. The source material was PBMCs or T cells enriched from blood (not recorded which). The receptors stem from a man between 25 and 39 years old with acute COVID-19.

This rearrangement joins TRBV13 to TRBJ1-1; 9 bases fit TRBD1. Germline values: CDR1 PRHDT, CDR2 FYEKMQ (reference sequence). V gave up 8 bases and J gave up 5 bases; unmatched junction bases: 3. The CDR3 extends over 12 amino acids. The CDR3 nucleotides are TGTGCCAGCTCCGACAGGGGGACTGAAGCTTTCTTT. Its protein product is CASSDRGTEAFF.

The chain uses TRBV7-9 and TRBJ1-4; the D is unclear. V gave up 5 bases and J gave up 7 bases, with 17 bases separating them. The CDR3 is made up of 15 amino acids. From germline, CDR1 is SEHNR and CDR2 FQNEAQ (reference sequence). The CDR3 region is CASSAWDRGSEKLFF. The CDR3 DNA follows: TGTGCCAGCAGCGCCTGGGATCGAGGGTCTGAAAAACTGTTTTTT.

V usage is TRBV2 and J usage is TRBJ2-5; 8 nucleotides agree with TRBD1. The CDR3 sequence is 13 residues long. CDR1 is SNHLY, CDR2 FYNNEI, per germline. Germline trimming cut 4 bases from V and 4 bases from J; bases unmatched to any gene: 2. The CDR3 sequence: CASSADRGETQYF. The CDR3 DNA reads as TGTGCCAGCAGTGCAGACAGGGGAGAGACCCAGTACTTC.

The chain recombines TRBV27 with TRBJ1-1; unclear D gene. The CDR3 totals 14 residues. CDR1 and CDR2 from the germline V gene are MNHEY and SMNVEV (reference sequence). V gave up 5 bases and J gave up 0 bases, with 10 bases separating them. DNA for the CDR3: TGTGCCAGCAGTCCCTCGGGTGTGAACACTGAAGCTTTCTTT. Protein product: CASSPSGVNTEAFF.

The chain is built from TRBV27 and TRBJ2-7, with a weak D call TRBD1 (5 bases). This CDR3 spans 12 amino acids. Germline V CDR1 and CDR2: MNHEY, SMNVEV (reference sequence). V lost 0 bases and J 6 bases, leaving 6 bases between the germline ends. CDR3 sequence: CASSLSGVEQYF. DNA for the CDR3: TGTGCCAGCAGTTTATCAGGGGTCGAGCAGTACTTC.

V gene TRBV9 combines with J gene TRBJ1-2, with 9 nucleotides matching TRBD1. This CDR3 comprises 14 residues. Trimming removed 2 bases from V and 6 bases from J; junction bases left unmatched: 5. In germline, CDR1 is SGDLS, CDR2 YYNGEE. CDR3 loop: CASSVGTGSDGYTF. The CDR3 nucleotides read TGTGCCAGCAGCGTTGGGACAGGGTCGGATGGCTACACCTTC. The full variable domain, rest sourced from reference TRBV9 and TRBJ1-2, is DSGVTQTPKHLITATGQRVTLRCSPRSGDLSVYWYQQSLDQGLQFLIQYYNGEERAKGNILERFSAQQFPDLHSELNLSSLELGDSALYFCASSVGTGSDGYTFGSGTRLTVV.

The chain joins TRBV18 to TRBJ2-2; D is ambiguous. Trimming stripped 1 base from V and 6 bases from J, with 6 bases between. Germline loops: CDR1 KGHSH, CDR2 LQKENI. The CDR3 contains 13 residues. The CDR3 DNA reads as TGTGCCAGCTCACCACACTACGCCGGGGAGCTGTTTTTT. Translation gives CASSPHYAGELFF.

The V and J genes are TRBV20-1 and TRBJ2-7; TRBD1 matches at 8 bases. This CDR3 contains 13 residues. After removal of 4 bases from V and 2 bases from J, the junction contained 4 bases not matched to a gene. Germline CDR1 and CDR2: DFQATT and SNEGSKA (reference sequence). Here the CDR3 reads CSANDRGPYEQYF. CDR3 coding DNA: TGCAGTGCTAATGACAGGGGTCCCTACGAGCAGTACTTC.

The chain couples TRBV7-3 to TRBJ2-5, with TRBD1 matching 8 bases. CDR1 is SGHTA, CDR2 FQGTGA, per germline. V was clipped by 3 bases and J by 9 bases; unmatched bases: 6. CDR3 length: 13 residues. In DNA, the CDR3 is TGTGCCAGCAGCTTGGACAGGGTGAAGCCCCAGTACTTC. It codes for CASSLDRVKPQYF.

The gene calls are TRBV7-9 and TRBJ2-1, with D perhaps matching TRBD1 (5 bases). The CDR3 covers 13 residues. Germline V CDR1 and CDR2: SEHNR, FQNEAQ (reference sequence). The V end was cut by 5 bases, the J end by 6 bases, with 11 bases between. In DNA form, the CDR3 reads TGTGCCAGCAGCCAAGGGGAACCCAATGAGCAGTTCTTC. Translated, it gives CASSQGEPNEQFF.

This clone was detected a few times. The CDR3 here is CASSPPGVRALHSPLHF. The CDR3 DNA reads as TGTGCCAGCAGCCCGCCCGGGGTGAGGGCCCTCCATTCACCCCTCCACTTT. J is TRBJ1-6 and V is TRBV11-2; D remains ambiguous. The CDR3 sequence is 17 residues long. CDR1 and CDR2 (germline): SGHAT, FQNNGV. The V and J ends lost 5 bases and 8 bases respectively, with 22 bases between them. Using reference TRBV11-2 and TRBJ1-6 for the parts outside the CDR3, the full variable domain is EAGVAQSPRYKIIEKRQSVAFWCNPISGHATLYWYQQILGQGPKLLIQFQNNGVVDDSQLPKDRFSAERLKGVDSTLKIQPAKLEDSAVYLCASSPPGVRALHSPLHFGNGTRLTVT.

The V and J genes are TRBV28 and TRBJ1-1; 8 bases align to TRBD1. The CDR3 has 14 residues. In germline, CDR1 is MDHEN, CDR2 SYDVKM. V gave up 6 bases and J gave up 0 bases; unmatched junction bases: 3. CDR3 nucleotides: TGTGCCAGCAGACAGGGGGGTATGAACACTGAAGCTTTCTTT. Translating it yields CASRQGGMNTEAFF.

This CDR3 is CASSSLTGLRTEAFF. The CDR3 bases are TGTGCCAGCAGCTCCCTTACCGGACTTCGCACTGAAGCTTTCTTT. V and J are TRBV7-9 and TRBJ1-1, with no clear D. V lost 4 bases and J lost 4, with 16 bases in between. The CDR3 consists of 15 residues. Germline V gives CDR1 SEHNR, CDR2 FQNEAQ (reference sequence).

The genes are TRBV5-1 and TRBJ2-2; 9 bases align to TRBD2. The CDR3 spans 16 residues. V was pared by 4 bases and J by 0 bases, with 4 bases of the junction left unmatched. CDR1 is SGHRS and CDR2 is YFSETQ in the germline V gene. CDR3 DNA: TGCGCCAGCAGCCCTCTAGCGGGGACGAACACCGGGGAGCTGTTTTTT. Translated, it gives CASSPLAGTNTGELFF.

The chain recombines TRBV2 with TRBJ2-3, with D tentatively TRBD1 (5 bases). The CDR3 has 15 residues. The germline V gene has CDR1 SNHLY and CDR2 FYNNEI. The V end was cut by 0 bases, the J end by 1 base, with 8 bases between. The CDR3 sequence: CASSEAGAGTDTQYF. CDR3 in DNA: TGTGCCAGCAGTGAAGCAGGGGCGGGCACAGATACGCAGTATTTT.

This chain links TRBV7-9 with TRBJ1-5; D uncertain. V lost 3 bases, J lost 7 bases, and 16 bases lay in between. The germline CDR1 and CDR2 sequences are SEHNR and FQNEAQ (reference sequence). This CDR3 spans 15 amino acids. The CDR3 DNA is TGTGCCAGCAGCTTGGGAGAGGGTGGGAACCAGCCCCAGCATTTT. Amino acid sequence: CASSLGEGGNQPQHF.

V is TRBV19 and J is TRBJ1-2; D gene unclear. Germline loops: CDR1 LNHDA, CDR2 SQIVND (reference sequence). V lost 5 bases to trimming and J lost 8 bases, with 18 bases between them. The CDR3 sequence is 14 residues long. CDR3 nucleotide sequence: TGTGCCAGTAGTCCCCGGATGAGGGAGGACGGCTACACCTTC. This encodes CASSPRMREDGYTF.

The genes are TRBV6-5 and TRBJ2-3, with TRBD2 matching over 12 bases. Germline assignment: CDR1 MNHEY and CDR2 SVGAGI. With 9 bases clipped from V and 0 bases from J, the junction kept 4 bases outside the gene matches. The CDR3 runs 15 residues. The CDR3 region is CARRTSGNSTDTQYF. The CDR3 region has the DNA TGTGCCAGGAGGACTAGCGGGAATAGCACAGATACGCAGTATTTT.

The V and J genes are TRBV7-9 and TRBJ1-5, with D uncertain. Germline lookup yields CDR1 SEHNR and CDR2 FQNEAQ (reference sequence). The CDR3 sequence is 14 residues long. Trimming removed 2 bases from V and 7 bases from J, with 12 bases in between. The CDR3 region has the DNA TGTGCCAGCAGCTTAAATGGAGGGAACCAGCCCCAGCATTTT. Translating it yields CASSLNGGNQPQHF.

The chain couples TRBV19 to TRBJ2-6; D is perhaps TRBD2 (7 bases). CDR1 and CDR2 from the germline V gene are LNHDA and SQIVND (reference sequence). The CDR3 spans 21 residues. V lost 1 base to trimming and J lost 2 bases, with 24 bases between them. The chain's CDR3 is CASSIGRTAWGGGAGANVLTF. For the CDR3, the DNA is TGTGCCAGTAGTATAGGGAGAACAGCTTGGGGCGGGGGCGCTGGGGCCAACGTCCTGACTTTC.

This clone came up once. The chain combines TRBV10-3 with TRBJ1-4, with TRBD1 identical over 8 bases. The V and J ends lost 8 bases and 14 bases, in that order; junction bases with no gene match: 10. This CDR3 is built from 12 residues. Germline CDR1 reads ENHRY; CDR2 reads SYGVKD. The CDR3 nucleotides read TGTGCCATCGGGATGCCCAGGGGGCCCCTGTTTTTT. This sequence encodes CAIGMPRGPLFF.

This sequence joins TRBV4-1 and TRBJ2-7; maybe TRBD2 (6 bases). The CDR3 covers 16 residues. The germline V gene has CDR1 MGHRA and CDR2 YSYEKL. The V end lost 6 bases, the J end lost 2 bases, and 20 bases lay between the germline ends. The CDR3 region has the DNA TGCGCCAGCAGTCTCTCTTTGGACCCGGGGGCCTACGAGCAGTACTTC. Amino acids: CASSLSLDPGAYEQYF.

CDR3 DNA: TGTGCCATCGGAGGGACAGGGATTGACGAGCAGTACTTC. Translation: CAIGGTGIDEQYF. The genes are TRBV10-3 and TRBJ2-7; 9 positions match TRBD1. This CDR3 is 13 amino acids long. V shed 8 bases and J 5 bases; nucleotides not matched to a gene: 7. Germline V gene data show CDR1 as ENHRY and CDR2 as SYGVKD.